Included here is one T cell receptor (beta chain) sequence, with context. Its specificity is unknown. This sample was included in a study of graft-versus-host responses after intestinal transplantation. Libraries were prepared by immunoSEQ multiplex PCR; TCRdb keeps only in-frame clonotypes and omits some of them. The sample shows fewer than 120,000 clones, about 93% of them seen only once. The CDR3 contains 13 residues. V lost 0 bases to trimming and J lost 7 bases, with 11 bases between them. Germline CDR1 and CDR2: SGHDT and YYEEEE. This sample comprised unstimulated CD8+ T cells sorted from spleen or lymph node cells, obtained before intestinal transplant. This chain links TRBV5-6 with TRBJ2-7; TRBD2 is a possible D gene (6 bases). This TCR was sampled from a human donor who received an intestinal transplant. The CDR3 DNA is TGTGCCAGCAGCTTGGTCGGGAGTAGGGAGCAGTACTTC. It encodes CASSLVGSREQYF.